The 28 T cell receptor beta chains below all came from one sample that was sequenced in a study of T cell responses to AZD1222 COVID-19 vaccine. Assay: immunoSEQ multiplex PCR; the TCRdb copy retains only in-frame clones and omits some. Here the sample spans more than 50,000 clones, about 90% being singletons. Specimen: peripheral blood, collected on day 0 of AZD1222 vaccination. The receptors derive from an adult in good health.

This chain joins TRBV27 and TRBJ2-1; 7 bases agree with TRBD2. With V trimmed by 7 bases and J by 5 bases, 11 bases remained unmatched. The CDR3 length is 15 residues. CDR1 is MNHEY and CDR2 is SMNVEV in the germline V gene (reference sequence). The CDR3: CASKPGLYTNNEQFF. CDR3 bases: TGTGCCAGCAAACCGGGACTATACACTAACAATGAGCAGTTCTTC.

The genes are TRBV28 and TRBJ2-7; D is ambiguous. CDR1 MDHEN and CDR2 SYDVKM come from the germline V gene. The CDR3 has 15 amino acids. V was shortened by 5 bases and J by 0 bases, with 14 bases between the two germline ends. The CDR3 DNA reads as TGTGCCAGCAGTCCCCGACCTCCTAGCTCCTACGAGCAGTACTTC. As protein: CASSPRPPSSYEQYF.

This chain joins TRBV10-3 and TRBJ1-2, with D uncertain. Germline CDR1 is ENHRY and CDR2 is SYGVKD. The CDR3 sequence is 15 residues long. V was pared by 11 bases and J by 6 bases, with 25 bases between. The CDR3 DNA follows: TGTGCCTCCAGTCCGCAGGAGATGATACAAAATGGCTACACCTTC. Protein sequence: CASSPQEMIQNGYTF.

J is TRBJ1-1 and V is TRBV28; 10 bases are shared with TRBD1. Trimming at V came to 5 bases and at J to 1 base, leaving 4 bases not matched to a gene. CDR3 size: 15 residues. Looked up from germline, CDR1 is MDHEN and CDR2 is SYDVKM. In DNA form, the CDR3 reads TGTGCCAGCAGTCCGGGGACAGGGGCGAACACTGAAGCTTTCTTT. Translated, it gives CASSPGTGANTEAFF.

The genes are TRBV6-5 and TRBJ2-7; 14 bases are a match to TRBD2. The CDR3 runs to 14 residues. J gave up 7 bases and V 2 bases, and 1 base lay outside the gene matches. CDR1 and CDR2 (germline): MNHEY, SVGAGI. CDR3 sequence reads: CASSYRTSGREQYF. The CDR3 DNA sequence: TGTGCCAGCAGTTACAGGACTAGCGGGAGGGAGCAGTACTTC.

This chain uses TRBV3-1 (or the pseudogene TRBV3-2) with TRBJ2-5; 7 bases align to TRBD2. Germline CDR1 LGHDT, CDR2 YNNKEL (reference sequence). The CDR3 spans 15 residues. V lost 4 bases to trimming and J lost 6 bases; unmatched junction nucleotides: 11. This chain's CDR3 is CASSPPGSGQKTQYF. The CDR3 DNA reads TGTGCCAGCAGCCCCCCGGGTAGCGGGCAAAAGACCCAGTACTTC.

The CDR3 DNA follows: TGTGCCAGCAGCTGGGTCGGGAACACTGAAGCTTTCTTT. Translating gives CASSWVGNTEAFF. The gene calls are TRBV5-4 and TRBJ1-1, with unresolved D. V was trimmed by 3 bases and J by 1 base, leaving 7 bases between them. CDR1 is SGHNT and CDR2 is YYREEE in the germline V gene (reference sequence). This CDR3 is built from 13 residues.

This clone was picked up a small number of times. Other DNA variants within this sample encode the same CDR3. The chain carries TRBV18 and TRBJ2-1; D gene uncertain. V was shortened by 3 bases and J by 7 bases, with 10 bases between the two germline ends. Germline CDR1 is KGHSH and CDR2 is LQKENI. The CDR3 is made up of 13 amino acids. CDR3 sequence reads: CASSPQSGNEQFF. DNA of the CDR3: TGTGCCAGCTCACCTCAGTCTGGGAATGAGCAGTTCTTC.

The chain's CDR3 is CASSEAAAPSGQPQHF. DNA of the CDR3: TGTGCCAGCAGTGAAGCGGCAGCGCCTTCGGGTCAGCCCCAGCATTTT. The V call is TRBV6-1, the J call TRBJ1-5, with D unclear. CDR1 is MNHNS, CDR2 SASEGT, per germline. This CDR3 is built from 16 residues. The ends were cut back, 0 bases at V and 6 bases at J, with 15 bases in the middle.

The V call is TRBV3-1 (or the pseudogene TRBV3-2), the J call TRBJ2-5; D remains ambiguous. Germline CDR1 reads LGHDT; CDR2 reads YNNKEL (reference sequence). V was clipped by 3 bases and J by 9 bases, with 8 bases between them. The CDR3 is 11 amino acids. CDR3 DNA: TGTGCCAGCAGCCAGCATGGGTCCCAGTACTTC. This gives the protein CASSQHGSQYF.

This chain uses TRBV3-1 (or the pseudogene TRBV3-2) with TRBJ2-3; 7 bases map to TRBD2. Unmatched junction bases numbered 5, after V lost 2 bases and J lost 0 bases. CDR3 length: 16 amino acids. Germline V gene lookup returns CDR1 LGHDT and CDR2 YNNKEL (reference sequence). This CDR3 reads CASSQSSGTSTDTQYF. The CDR3 nucleotides are TGTGCCAGCAGCCAATCCAGCGGGACTAGCACAGATACGCAGTATTTT.

This chain's CDR3 is CASSAQGRDQPQHF. CDR3 nucleotide sequence: TGTGCCAGCAGCGCACAGGGACGGGATCAGCCCCAGCATTTT. This sequence joins TRBV4-2 and TRBJ1-5; tentatively, D is TRBD1 (6 bases). This CDR3 comprises 14 residues. V lost 5 bases and J lost 5, with 13 bases in between. Germline CDR1 reads LGHNA; CDR2 reads YNFKEQ.

The CDR3 region is CASSNPGQANQPQHF. CDR3 DNA sequence: TGTGCCAGCAGTAACCCGGGACAGGCAAATCAGCCCCAGCATTTT. J is TRBJ1-5 and V is TRBV6-2 or TRBV6-3, with 8 positions matching TRBD1. CDR1 MNHEY and CDR2 SVGEGT come from the germline V gene. V dropped 5 bases and J dropped 4; count of bases not matched to a gene: 7. The CDR3 covers 15 residues.

The rearrangement uses TRBV20-1 and TRBJ2-1; D gene unclear. CDR1 and CDR2 from the germline V gene are DFQATT and SNEGSKA (reference sequence). CDR3 size: 10 residues. Deletions cut 3 bases from V and 8 bases from J, with 5 bases between. The CDR3 spells CSASIHEQFF. CDR3 nucleotides: TGCAGTGCTAGTATCCATGAGCAGTTCTTC.

This chain links TRBV24-1 with TRBJ1-1; D remains ambiguous. The CDR3 consists of 14 residues. CDR1 and CDR2 from the germline V gene are KGHDR and SFDVKD. The V and J ends lost 5 bases and 6 bases respectively, with 15 bases between them. CDR3 sequence: CATSAPGREAEAFF. The DNA of the CDR3 is TGTGCCACCAGTGCCCCGGGCCGGGAGGCTGAAGCTTTCTTT.

This chain joins TRBV6-4 and TRBJ2-5; 9 bases line up with TRBD2. The CDR3 is made up of 15 amino acids. With 0 bases clipped from V and 2 bases from J, the junction kept 1 base outside the gene matches. Germline lookup yields CDR1 MRHNA and CDR2 SNTAGT. CDR3 DNA sequence: TGTGCCAGCAGTGACTCAACTAGCGGGCAAGAGACCCAGTACTTC. It translates to CASSDSTSGQETQYF.

On this clone: The sample contains more than one DNA sequence encoding this CDR3. This rearrangement joins TRBV28 to TRBJ2-7, with D uncertain. CDR1 and CDR2 from the germline V gene are MDHEN and SYDVKM. The CDR3 covers 11 residues. V dropped 4 bases and J dropped 0 bases, with 1 base sitting between them. Written as DNA, the CDR3 is TGTGCCAGCAGTTCCTCCTACGAGCAGTACTTC. This encodes CASSSSYEQYF. Combining the CDR3 with reference TRBV28 and TRBJ2-7 gives the whole variable domain DVKVTQSSRYLVKRTGEKVFLECVQDMDHENMFWYRQDPGLGLRLIYFSYDVKMKEKGDIPEGYSVSREKKERFSLILESASTNQTSMYLCASSSSYEQYFGPGTRLTVT.

This chain uses TRBV3-1 (or the pseudogene TRBV3-2) with TRBJ1-5; D is perhaps TRBD1 (6 bases). CDR1 is LGHDT, CDR2 YNNKEL, per germline (reference sequence). Trimming took off 0 bases at V and 5 bases at J, with 11 bases between the two ends. The CDR3 is 15 amino acids. This chain's CDR3 is CASSQDAGGHQPQHF. The CDR3 coding sequence is TGTGCCAGCAGCCAAGATGCGGGGGGCCATCAGCCCCAGCATTTT.

J is TRBJ2-1 and V is TRBV7-9; 8 bases match TRBD1. Germline V gives CDR1 SEHNR, CDR2 FQNEAQ (reference sequence). After removal of 0 bases from V and 7 bases from J, the junction contained 2 bases not matched to a gene. The length of the CDR3 is 14 residues. For the CDR3, the DNA is TGTGCCAGCAGCTTAGCCAGGGGGCGTAATGAGCAGTTCTTC. Amino acids: CASSLARGRNEQFF. Drawing the rest from reference TRBV7-9 and TRBJ2-1, the complete variable domain is DTGVSQNPRHKITKRGQNVTFRCDPISEHNRLYWYRQTLGQGPEFLTYFQNEAQLEKSRLLSDRFSAERPKGSFSTLEIQRTEQGDSAMYLCASSLARGRNEQFFGPGTRLTVL.

This chain joins TRBV18 and TRBJ1-2, with 7 bases that match TRBD1. Germline V gene lookup returns CDR1 KGHSH and CDR2 LQKENI. The CDR3 runs to 16 residues. Trimming took 1 base from V and 4 from J; bases not matched to a gene: 9. CDR3 in amino acids: CASSPLPGQLGYGYTF. CDR3 coding DNA: TGTGCCAGCTCACCACTCCCGGGACAGCTTGGCTATGGCTACACCTTC.

The rearrangement joins TRBV11-2 to TRBJ2-5; 10 bases are a match to TRBD2. V shed 5 bases, J shed 2 bases, and the junction held 5 bases outside the gene matches. CDR1 is SGHAT, CDR2 FQNNGV, per germline. The length of the CDR3 is 15 residues. In DNA form, the CDR3 reads TGTGCCAGCAGCCGGGGGACTAGCGAACAAGAGACCCAGTACTTC. Translating gives CASSRGTSEQETQYF.

This chain links TRBV18 with TRBJ1-4; 7 bases map to TRBD1. The CDR3 covers 14 residues. V shed 3 bases, J shed 3 bases, and the junction held 1 base outside the gene matches. The V gene's germline CDR1 is KGHSH and CDR2 LQKENI. CDR3 bases: TGTGCCAGCTCACCCGGGACAGCTAATGAAAAACTGTTTTTT. This translates into CASSPGTANEKLFF.

V gene TRBV25-1 combines with J gene TRBJ1-6, with a tentative D call TRBD1 (5 bases). This CDR3 has 17 amino acids. The germline V gene encodes CDR1 MGHDK and CDR2 SYGVNS. Trimming removed 2 bases at V and 7 bases at J, with 18 bases between. CDR3 DNA: TGTGCCAGCAGTGAACTTGCCGGACGGAGGGGCAATTCACCCCTCCACTTT. Translating it yields CASSELAGRRGNSPLHF.

The chain links TRBV28 to TRBJ2-7; 14 positions match TRBD2. Trimming removed 6 bases from V and 5 bases from J; junction bases left unmatched: 3. Germline CDR1 reads MDHEN; CDR2 reads SYDVKM. This CDR3 is built from 14 residues. Written as DNA, the CDR3 is TGTGCCAGCAGCCCGGGACTAGCGGGAGACGAGCAGTACTTC. This sequence encodes CASSPGLAGDEQYF.

The rearrangement uses TRBV19 and TRBJ2-1, with 11 bases matching TRBD1. Germline-derived CDR1 and CDR2 are LNHDA and SQIVND (reference sequence). The CDR3 contains 17 residues. Trimming cost V 6 bases and J 2 bases; bases outside gene matches: 9. The CDR3 reads CASSDSPGQGAYNEQFF. Written as DNA, the CDR3 is TGTGCCAGTAGCGATTCCCCGGGACAGGGGGCCTACAATGAGCAGTTCTTC.

The chain carries TRBV2 and TRBJ2-1; no clear D. The CDR3 extends over 8 amino acids. CDR1 is SNHLY, CDR2 FYNNEI, per germline. V lost 9 bases and J lost 10, with 4 bases in between. The CDR3 DNA follows: TGTGCCAGGGGGGAGCAGTTCTTC. Translating it yields CARGEQFF.

The CDR3 DNA is TGTGCCAGCAGCCGGGGACAGAGTGCCAATCAGCCCCAGCATTTT. The encoded protein is CASSRGQSANQPQHF. The rearrangement uses TRBV3-1 (or the pseudogene TRBV3-2) and TRBJ1-5; 7 bases align to TRBD1. The CDR3 consists of 15 residues. The V gene's germline CDR1 is LGHDT and CDR2 YNNKEL (reference sequence). V was pared by 4 bases and J by 3 bases, with 6 bases of the junction left unmatched.

V and J are TRBV5-4 and TRBJ2-1, with a possible D match to TRBD1 (5 bases). The CDR3 is 12 amino acids. The V and J ends lost 2 bases and 7 bases respectively, with 7 bases between them. Germline assignment: CDR1 SGHNT and CDR2 YYREEE (reference sequence). The DNA for the CDR3 is TGTGCCAGCAGCTTTAACAGGAATGAGCAGTTCTTC. It yields the protein CASSFNRNEQFF.